This T cell receptor (beta chain) comes out of a study of blood T cells in healthy people across ages. About the research overall: Template-switching capture recovered about one barcoded beta molecule per two T cells.

In terms of origin and age, donors were healthy Caucasian individuals from Russia aged roughly 6 to 100. Combining a sample-barcoded 5' primer with a J-beta primer mix, a second PCR ran for roughly 7 to 12 cycles. Each cDNA molecule carried a tag from a template-switch adaptor that contained 12 random nucleotides. MiXCR was run by TCRdb on the 5' RACE reads, yielding one entry per CDR3 protein. This repertoire shows about 1 million distinct CDR3 sequences, 35% to 55% found once; its top ten account for approximately 17%. Trimming removed 6 bases from V and 0 bases from J, with 12 bases in between. The CDR3 spans 15 residues. CDR1 is MNHNS, CDR2 SASEGT, per germline.

Material: blood. This TCR came from a woman aged 55-70 years in good health. V gene TRBV6-1 combines with J gene TRBJ1-5; tentative D call: TRBD1 (5 bases). CDR3 in DNA: TGTGCCAGCAGAGACAGCTTTTATAGCAATCAGCCCCAGCATTTT. Protein: CASRDSFYSNQPQHF.